The 13 T cell receptor beta chains below come from one sample, sequenced in a study of technical replicates of blood from four donors. Libraries were prepared by immunoSEQ multiplex PCR; TCRdb keeps only in-frame clonotypes and omits some of them. The table includes approximately 75,000 clones, approximately 97% detected once. The sample was T cells isolated from PBMCs. These receptor sequences come from a human donor in good health.

DNA of the CDR3: TGTGCCAGCAGCCCAAGGACAGGCGGCCTGACGAACACTGAAGCTTTCTTT. Translated, it gives CASSPRTGGLTNTEAFF. The rearrangement joins TRBV7-8 to TRBJ1-1; TRBD1 agrees at 7 bases. CDR3 length: 17 amino acids. The trim removed 5 bases at V and 1 base at J, leaving 13 bases unmatched. Germline lookup yields CDR1 SGHVS and CDR2 FQNEAQ.

The chain is built from TRBV7-8 and TRBJ2-3, with 8 bases lining up with TRBD1. The CDR3 sequence is 14 residues long. Germline V CDR1 and CDR2: SGHVS, FQNEAQ. V shed 5 bases and J 8 bases; nucleotides not matched to a gene: 9. For the CDR3, the DNA is TGTGCCAGCAGCCCAGGACAGGGAGCTACTACGCAGTATTTT. Amino acid sequence: CASSPGQGATTQYF.

This clone has just a few counts. The V and J genes are TRBV15 and TRBJ1-1; D unresolved. CDR3 length: 13 residues. The germline gives CDR1 LNHNV, CDR2 YYDKDF (reference sequence). The V and J ends lost 0 bases and 6 bases respectively, with 8 bases between them. The CDR3 protein is CATSRDPGSEAFF. Here the CDR3 DNA reads TGTGCCACCAGCAGAGATCCGGGGTCTGAAGCTTTCTTT.

V and J are TRBV10-3 and TRBJ2-3; 13 nucleotides match TRBD2. This CDR3 is 16 amino acids long. With V trimmed by 6 bases and J by 2 bases, 5 bases remained unmatched. CDR1 is ENHRY, CDR2 SYGVKD, per germline. CDR3 DNA: TGTGCCATCAGCCTCGGGACTAGCGGGAACACAGATACGCAGTATTTT. It specifies CAISLGTSGNTDTQYF.

The gene calls are TRBV18 and TRBJ1-1; 7 nucleotides agree with TRBD1. Germline V gene lookup returns CDR1 KGHSH and CDR2 LQKENI. This CDR3 region has 15 residues. V lost 2 bases, J lost 2 bases, and 5 bases stayed unmatched. In DNA form, the CDR3 reads TGTGCCAGCTCACCAAGGGGACAGAGTAACACTGAAGCTTTCTTT. Its translation: CASSPRGQSNTEAFF.

The chain recombines TRBV10-3 with TRBJ2-3; D uncertain. In germline, CDR1 is ENHRY, CDR2 SYGVKD. This CDR3 contains 15 residues. V was shortened by 0 bases and J by 1 base, with 8 bases between the two germline ends. The CDR3 DNA sequence: TGTGCCATCAGTGAGTCCCTAACCGGCACAGATACGCAGTATTTT. Amino acid sequence: CAISESLTGTDTQYF.

The genes are TRBV7-2 and TRBJ2-2; 14 bases fit TRBD2. V shed 5 bases, J shed 3 bases, and the junction held 5 bases outside the gene matches. The CDR3 runs to 17 residues. Germline V gives CDR1 SGHTA, CDR2 FQGNSA. DNA for the CDR3: TGTGCCAGCAGCCCAAGGACTAGCGGGAGGTACACCGGGGAGCTGTTTTTT. As protein: CASSPRTSGRYTGELFF.

The rearrangement joins TRBV6-1 to TRBJ2-3; D is uncertain. Germline CDR1 MNHNS, CDR2 SASEGT. The V end lost 1 base, the J end lost 6 bases, and 14 bases lay between the germline ends. This CDR3 contains 15 residues. For the CDR3, the DNA is TGTGCCAGCAGTGAAGATTCTAGTAGTTTCGATACGCAGTATTTT. Amino acid sequence: CASSEDSSSFDTQYF.

The gene calls are TRBV7-3 and TRBJ2-1; 9 bases match TRBD1. There are 15 residues in the CDR3. The V gene's germline CDR1 is SGHTA and CDR2 FQGTGA. The V segment lost 6 bases and the J segment 10 bases; nucleotides outside the gene matches: 13. The DNA of the CDR3 is TGTGCCAGCAGTATAACCGGGACAGGGAGGGGCGAGCAGTTCTTC. This gives the protein CASSITGTGRGEQFF. The full variable domain, completed using reference TRBV7-3 and TRBJ2-1, is GAGVSQTPSNKVTEKGKYVELRCDPISGHTALYWYRQSLGQGPEFLIYFQGTGAADDSGLPNDRFFAVRPEGSVSTLKIQRTERGDSAVYLCASSITGTGRGEQFFGPGTRLTVL.

V is TRBV7-9 and J is TRBJ2-7, with 8 bases aligning to TRBD2. The CDR3 covers 15 residues. J was trimmed by 3 bases and V by 5 bases; bases with no gene match: 9. Germline V gene sequence: CDR1 SEHNR, CDR2 FQNEAQ (reference sequence). The CDR3 DNA reads TGTGCCAGCAGCCCGACCTCGGGGGGGAACTACGAGCAGTACTTC. This codes for CASSPTSGGNYEQYF.

V gene TRBV2 combines with J gene TRBJ1-1; 7 positions match TRBD1. The CDR3 sequence is 15 residues long. Germline-derived CDR1 and CDR2 are SNHLY and FYNNEI. Unmatched junction bases numbered 10, after V lost 4 bases and J lost 5 bases. Written as DNA, the CDR3 is TGTGCCAGCAGTGGGGAAACAGGGGTCATTACTGAAGCTTTCTTT. Its protein is CASSGETGVITEAFF.

The chain combines TRBV7-2 with TRBJ2-5; 8 positions agree with TRBD1. V trimming: 5 bases; J trimming: 5 bases; junction bases outside the gene matches: 10. The CDR3 has 15 residues. Germline V gene data show CDR1 as SGHTA and CDR2 as FQGNSA. The chain's CDR3 is CASSRMETGAETQYF. CDR3 DNA: TGTGCCAGCAGCCGGATGGAGACAGGGGCGGAGACCCAGTACTTC.

This clone was recorded once. V gene TRBV2 combines with J gene TRBJ2-3, with D perhaps matching TRBD2 (5 bases). Trimming stripped 11 bases from V and 3 bases from J, with 15 bases between. Germline loops: CDR1 SNHLY, CDR2 FYNNEI. This CDR3 spans 13 amino acids. Written as DNA, the CDR3 is TGTGCCGGCGGGTTTTTTGAGACAGATACGCAGTATTTT. It translates to CAGGFFETDTQYF.